The rows below give T cell receptor beta chains drawn from one sample of a study of T cells in Graves' hyperthyroidism and ophthalmopathy. TCRdb fed the multiplex PCR reads into MiXCR, producing one record per CDR3 protein. The sample includes about 410,000 distinct CDR3 sequences, roughly 14% of them seen just once. Sequencing input: blood. These receptors were obtained from a woman between 25 and 40 years old with Graves' ophthalmopathy. CDR3s include the opening cysteine and the closing phenylalanine or tryptophan. The D gene is left open where the match is weak. Clone size, where shown, is once, few, many, or a class for clones that have expanded.

J | D | V | size | DNA | CDR3
TRBJ1-2 | - | TRBV7-8 | many | TGTGCCAGCAGCTTAACAGGAGAAGGGGGCTACACCTTC | CASSLTGEGGYTF
TRBJ2-7 | TRBD1 | TRBV12-3/TRBV12-4 | once | TGTGCCAGCAGCCCCCTCGGTTTGGGACAGGTGCCGTCCCACCAAGTAGAGCAGTACTTC | CASSPLGLGQVPSHQVEQYF
TRBJ2-7 | - | TRBV5-5 | many | TGTGCCAGTCGGACCGGGACCCCGTACGAGCAGTACTTC | CASRTGTPYEQYF
TRBJ2-3 | - | TRBV15 | many | TGTGCCACCAGCATAGGTCAAATTGGCACAGATACGCAGTATTTT | CATSIGQIGTDTQYF
TRBJ1-6 | TRBD1 | TRBV12-5 | - | TGTGCTAGTGGTTTGGTGTTATTGGGGACAGAAAATTCACCCCTCCACTTT | CASGLVLLGTENSPLHF
TRBJ1-6 | - | TRBV20-1 | - | TGCAGTGTACGGAGCTCCTATAATTCACCCCTCCACTTT | CSVRSSYNSPLHF
TRBJ2-2 | - | TRBV7-3 | once | TGTGCCAGTAGTATCTGGACCGCAGACGGTACTTACACCGGGGAGCTGTTTTTT | CASSIWTADGTYTGELFF
TRBJ1-6 | TRBD1 | TRBV30 | many | TGTGCCTGGAGGTGGGACAGCCTATACAATTCACCCCTCCACTTT | CAWRWDSLYNSPLHF
TRBJ2-1 | - | TRBV15 | few | TGTGCCACCAGCAGAGATCGGGGTGAGCAGTTCTTC | CATSRDRGEQFF
TRBJ1-2 | TRBD1 | TRBV6-1 | - | TGTGCCAGCAGTCCCGGGACAGGGAGCGGCTACACCTTC | CASSPGTGSGYTF
TRBJ2-3 | - | TRBV3-1 | many | TGTGCCAGCAGCCTTAGGACTAGCACAGATACGCAGTATTTT | CASSLRTSTDTQYF
TRBJ2-7 | TRBD2 | TRBV20-1 | many | TGCAGTGCTAGGGATGGAGCGGGGGGGATACTACGCGAGCAGTACTTC | CSARDGAGGILREQYF
TRBJ1-1 | - | TRBV28 | many | TGTGCCAGCAGTTTAGGGCCGGGGAACACTGAAGCTTTCTTT | CASSLGPGNTEAFF
TRBJ1-2 | TRBD1 | TRBV12-3/TRBV12-4 | many | TGTGCCAGCAGCAGGGACAGCTATGGCTACACCTTC | CASSRDSYGYTF
TRBJ1-2 | - | TRBV25-1 | - | TGTGCCAGCAGTAGTCATAGAATGGGTAATTCCGCTGGCTACACCTTC | CASSSHRMGNSAGYTF
TRBJ2-3 | - | TRBV27 | many | TGTGCCAGCAGTTCCCTAGTCCGGGACGGCACAGATACGCAGTATTTT | CASSSLVRDGTDTQYF
TRBJ2-1 | TRBD2 | TRBV7-3 | many | TGTGCCAGCAGCCCTAGCGGGGGTGATGAGCAGTTCTTC | CASSPSGGDEQFF
TRBJ2-7 | TRBD2 | TRBV24-1 | few | TGTGCCACCAGTGAGGGCGGGGGCTACGAGCAGTACTTC | CATSEGGGYEQYF
TRBJ2-5 | TRBD1 | TRBV10-3 | many | TGTGCCATCAGGCCGGACAGGGGGGATCAAGAGACCCAGTACTTC | CAIRPDRGDQETQYF
TRBJ2-7 | TRBD1 | TRBV20-1 | - | TGCAGTGCTAGACAGGGGGCCAGGGAGCAGTACTTC | CSARQGAREQYF
TRBJ2-5 | - | TRBV4-1 | many | TGCGCCAGCAGCCAAGAACCTGCGCAGGATCGCGAGACCCAGTACTTC | CASSQEPAQDRETQYF
TRBJ2-1 | TRBD2 | TRBV7-2 | - | TGTGCCAGCGGCCACGACCCCGGGGTAGCGGGGGGGCCAATGGATGAGCAGTTCTTC | CASGHDPGVAGGPMDEQFF
TRBJ2-3 | - | TRBV18 | many | TGTGCCAGCTCTATAGACTCCCCGAAAGTTACAGATACGCAGTATTTT | CASSIDSPKVTDTQYF
TRBJ1-1 | - | TRBV7-3 | many | TGTGCCAGCAGCCCCTCTTTTGCTGAAGCTTTCTTT | CASSPSFAEAFF
TRBJ2-1 | - | TRBV20-1 | few | TGCAGTGCTAGAGATACTTCCCAAGGTGGTGAGCAGTTCTTC | CSARDTSQGGEQFF
TRBJ2-5 | - | TRBV20-1 | many | TGCAGTGCCCCAGACCTTTCATTGGGCACTAAGACCCAGTACTTC | CSAPDLSLGTKTQYF
TRBJ1-1 | TRBD1 | TRBV5-8 | few | TGTGCCAGCAGCCAGGGACAGATTTTAACCTTGGACACTGAAGCTTTCTTT | CASSQGQILTLDTEAFF
TRBJ2-5 | TRBD1 | TRBV4-1 | many | TGCGCCAGCAGCCGGGACAGGGGATGGGAGACCCAGTACTTC | CASSRDRGWETQYF
TRBJ2-5 | - | TRBV20-1 | many | TGCAGTGCTAGTGGGACACTTTTGGACCAAGAGACCCAGTACTTC | CSASGTLLDQETQYF
TRBJ2-7 | TRBD1 | TRBV18 | many | TGTGCCAGCTCACTCGCCGGGACAGGCGAGTACGAGCAGTACTTC | CASSLAGTGEYEQYF
TRBJ2-7 | TRBD2 | TRBV7-2 | many | TGTGCCAGCAGCTCAGGGAGGGCAGGATCCAAAGAGCAGTACTTC | CASSSGRAGSKEQYF
TRBJ1-5 | - | TRBV29-1 | - | TGCAGCGTTGAGGTACTCATGGTCCGGGGGCCGGTCCCCAATCAGCCCCAGCATTTT | CSVEVLMVRGPVPNQPQHF
TRBJ1-2 | TRBD1 | TRBV12-3/TRBV12-4 | - | TGTGCCAGCAGACACAGACAGGGGGCCCTGTATGGCTACACCTTC | CASRHRQGALYGYTF
TRBJ2-5 | TRBD1 | TRBV27 | many | TGTGCCAGCAGTTCCGGGACAGGGGGCAGACAAGAGACCCAGTACTTC | CASSSGTGGRQETQYF
TRBJ2-1 | - | TRBV28 | - | TGTGCCAGCAGTAATAGGGGGGTTCTCGGCAATGAGCAGTTCTTC | CASSNRGVLGNEQFF
TRBJ1-1 | TRBD1 | TRBV5-1 | many | TGCGCCAGCAGCTTGGTTGGGACAGGGAGTCGGACTGAAGCTTTCTTT | CASSLVGTGSRTEAFF
TRBJ2-5 | - | TRBV12-3/TRBV12-4 | few | TGTGCCAGCAGTCCACCCGGGACACTACAAGAGACCCAGTACTTC | CASSPPGTLQETQYF
TRBJ1-6 | TRBD1 | TRBV7-3 | many | TGTGCCAGCAGCCAGGGGGCTTATAATTCACCCCTCCACTTT | CASSQGAYNSPLHF
TRBJ2-1 | - | TRBV7-9 | many | TGTGCCAGCAGCTTGTACCTGGGGGCGGATGAGCAGTTCTTC | CASSLYLGADEQFF
TRBJ2-7 | - | TRBV4-1 | many | TGCGCCAGCAGCCACGCACAGGGGGGGAAACCCTACGAGCAGTACTTC | CASSHAQGGKPYEQYF
TRBJ2-5 | - | TRBV15 | few | TGTGCCACCAGCAGAGTTCCGGGGGCGCGGGAGACCCAGTACTTC | CATSRVPGARETQYF
TRBJ2-7 | - | TRBV7-9 | many | TGTGCCAGCAGCTTAGAGGGCAGGGCGTTCTACGAGCAGTACTTC | CASSLEGRAFYEQYF
TRBJ1-4 | - | TRBV20-1 | few | TGCAGTGCTAGAGGGCCAGGGCCAGATGAAAAACTGTTTTTT | CSARGPGPDEKLFF
TRBJ1-2 | - | TRBV13 | many | TGTGCCAGCAGCTTAGAAAGCAGCGGGAACTATGGCTACACCTTC | CASSLESSGNYGYTF
TRBJ1-4 | TRBD1 | TRBV29-1 | many | TGCAGCGTTGATGGGGGGACAGGACTTGCAACTAATGAAAAACTGTTTTTT | CSVDGGTGLATNEKLFF
TRBJ1-4 | TRBD1 | TRBV7-9 | - | TGTGCCAGCAGCTTAGGAGCTACAGGGGGCGTAACTAATGAAAAACTGTTTTTT | CASSLGATGGVTNEKLFF
TRBJ1-4 | - | TRBV2 | many | TGTGCCAGCAGTGACCCCACCGACAGCCTTAATGAAAAACTGTTTTTT | CASSDPTDSLNEKLFF
TRBJ2-3 | TRBD2 | TRBV20-1 | - | TGCAGTGCTAGAGTTGCGGGAGGGTGGGCAGATACGCAGTATTTT | CSARVAGGWADTQYF
TRBJ2-3 | TRBD2 | TRBV12-3/TRBV12-4 | many | TGTGCCAGCAGTGCTAGCGGGGTAACAGATACGCAGTATTTT | CASSASGVTDTQYF
TRBJ1-3 | TRBD1 | TRBV2 | few | TGTGCCAGCAGCCGACAGGGGACCTCTGGAAACACCATATATTTT | CASSRQGTSGNTIYF
TRBJ2-1 | - | TRBV20-1 | many | TGCAGTGCTAGTATACCTCCGGTTTCCCCTACCTACAATGAGCAGTTCTTC | CSASIPPVSPTYNEQFF
TRBJ2-7 | TRBD1 | TRBV19 | many | TGTGCCAGTAGTATAGTGGGGACAGGGTCCTACGAGCAGTACTTC | CASSIVGTGSYEQYF
TRBJ2-5 | - | TRBV11-3 | many | TGTGCCAGCAGAGCCGGGACCCAAGAGACCCAGTACTTC | CASRAGTQETQYF
TRBJ1-1 | - | TRBV20-1 | many | TGCAGTGCATCACAGGCGGACACTGAAGCTTTCTTT | CSASQADTEAFF
TRBJ2-1 | TRBD2 | TRBV19 | many | TGTGCCAGTAGTATCCACGGGGGGTTTGAGCCTAATGAGCAGTTCTTC | CASSIHGGFEPNEQFF
TRBJ2-5 | TRBD2 | TRBV12-3/TRBV12-4 | many | TGTGCCAGCAGTCCACACCCACTCCTAGCGGGGGGGCGAGAGACCCAGTACTTC | CASSPHPLLAGGRETQYF
TRBJ1-4 | - | TRBV3-1 | many | TGTGCCAGCAGCCAAGATGGCAGCGCAACTAATGAAAAACTGTTTTTT | CASSQDGSATNEKLFF
TRBJ2-5 | - | TRBV3-1 | medium-sized | TGTGCCAGCAGCCAAGATTGGCTGGGACGCGCGTCCTTGCTGAAGACCCAGTACTTC | CASSQDWLGRASLLKTQYF
TRBJ2-5 | - | TRBV2 | many | TGTGCCAGCAGTGCAGCAGAGACTAAGGGAGAGACCCAGTACTTC | CASSAAETKGETQYF